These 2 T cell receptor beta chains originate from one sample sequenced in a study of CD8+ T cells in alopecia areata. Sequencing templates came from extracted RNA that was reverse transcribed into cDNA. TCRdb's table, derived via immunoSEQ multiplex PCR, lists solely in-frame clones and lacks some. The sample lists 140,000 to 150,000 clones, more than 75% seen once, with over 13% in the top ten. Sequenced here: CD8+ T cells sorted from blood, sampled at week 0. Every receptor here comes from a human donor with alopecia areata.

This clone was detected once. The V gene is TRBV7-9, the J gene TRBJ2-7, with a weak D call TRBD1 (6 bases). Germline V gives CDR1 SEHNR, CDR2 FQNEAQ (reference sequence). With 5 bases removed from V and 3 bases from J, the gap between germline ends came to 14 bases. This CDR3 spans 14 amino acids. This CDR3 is CASSKRGQIYEQYF. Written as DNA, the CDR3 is TGTGCCAGCAGCAAACGGGGACAAATCTACGAGCAGTACTTC.

The CDR3 region is CSVEGGNNYGYTF. The CDR3 nucleotides are TGCAGCGTTGAGGGGGGTAATAACTATGGCTACACCTTC. The chain uses TRBV29-1 and TRBJ1-2, with D possibly being TRBD1 (5 bases). V was pared by 3 bases and J by 1 base, with 9 bases between. This CDR3 has 13 amino acids. Germline V gives CDR1 SQVTM, CDR2 ANQGSEA.